The clone carrying this TCR beta chain turned up a few times. The antigen is undetermined. All donors came from Russia, were Caucasian and healthy, and spanned ages roughly 6 to 100. The data were taken from a study of blood T cells in healthy people across ages. General study results and limits: A roughly linear age-dependent decrease characterized TCR beta diversity per million T cells.

For the second PCR, which ran for about 7 to 11 cycles, a sample-barcoded 5' primer and a J-beta primer mix were used. TCRdb processed the 5' RACE reads anew with MiXCR; each CDR3 protein has one entry. This table has roughly 730,000 distinct CDR3 sequences, 56% appearing once. The germline gives CDR1 MNHNY, CDR2 SVGAGI (reference sequence). Deletions cut 5 bases from V and 5 bases from J, with 9 bases between. The CDR3 is 12 amino acids. The V and J genes are TRBV6-6 and TRBJ2-5; D may be TRBD2 (6 bases). The TCR originated in a man aged 35 to 55 in good health. The specimen sequenced was blood. CDR3 in amino acids: CASSRGWETQYF. DNA for the CDR3: TGTGCCAGCAGTCGGGGGTGGGAGACCCAGTACTTC.